The 24 T cell receptor beta chains in this list originate from one sample, sequenced in a study of T cells after yellow fever vaccination. TCRdb called the 5' RACE reads again in MiXCR, with one record for every CDR3 protein. The sample shows 230,000 or so distinct CDR3 sequences, roughly 4% of them seen only once. Specimen: PBMCs, collected 15 days after the yellow fever booster vaccination. All receptors derive from a man in his late teens or twenties who received the YFV17D yellow fever vaccine.

This clonotype was counted at least ten times. The V call is TRBV6-1, the J call TRBJ2-5; D may correspond to TRBD1 or TRBD2 (5 bases each). V shed 2 bases and J shed 0 bases, with 7 bases lying between them. The CDR3 is 14 residues long. Germline V gene data show CDR1 as MNHNS and CDR2 as SASEGT. The CDR3 DNA is TGTGCCAGCAGTGAATGGGGACACCAAGAGACCCAGTACTTC. Its protein is CASSEWGHQETQYF.

This clonotype was seen ten or more times. The genes are TRBV7-2 and TRBJ1-2, with no clear D. The V gene's germline CDR1 is SGHTA and CDR2 FQGNSA. Trimming removed 2 bases at V and 5 bases at J, with 6 bases between. This CDR3 has 12 residues. The CDR3 is CASSLSQYGYTF. CDR3 in DNA: TGTGCCAGCAGCTTAAGTCAGTATGGCTACACCTTC.

This clonotype was detected many times. The V call is TRBV7-2, the J call TRBJ2-7, with TRBD2 matching over 11 bases. V shed 5 bases and J 3 bases; nucleotides not matched to a gene: 9. There are 16 residues in the CDR3. The germline V gene encodes CDR1 SGHTA and CDR2 FQGNSA. This chain's CDR3 is CASSLQTSGTNYEQYF. The CDR3 nucleotides read TGTGCCAGCAGCCTCCAGACTAGCGGGACCAACTACGAGCAGTACTTC.

This clonotype has at least ten counts. The chain uses TRBV6-5 and TRBJ2-7; possible D gene TRBD1, 6 bases. The V end was cut by 0 bases, the J end by 2 bases, with 8 bases between. CDR1 and CDR2 from the germline V gene are MNHEY and SVGAGI. The CDR3 spans 14 residues. CDR3 region: CASSYSPGAYEQYV. The CDR3 DNA is TGTGCCAGCAGTTACTCGCCAGGGGCCTACGAGCAGTACGTC.

This clonotype occurred once. Just one base apart from a much larger clone, this may be a read error. The rearrangement joins TRBV20-1 to TRBJ2-3; a weak D match, TRBD2 (6 bases). The length of the CDR3 is 12 residues. The germline V gene has CDR1 DFQATT and CDR2 SNEGSKA (reference sequence). CDR3 bases: TGCAGTGCTGGAGAGAGCGGGGATACGCAGTATTTT. It codes for CSAGESGDTQYF.

This clonotype came up many times. The CDR3 here is CASSFTNLAGNGEKLFF. The CDR3 bases are TGTGCCAGCAGTTTTACCAACCTTGCAGGGAACGGTGAAAAACTGTTTTTT. This chain links TRBV12-3 or TRBV12-4 with TRBJ1-4, with a weak D call TRBD1 (5 bases). The length of the CDR3 is 17 residues. Trimming cost V 3 bases and J 7 bases, with 21 bases left between them.

Ten or more counts support this clonotype. The chain links TRBV18 to TRBJ2-4, with D perhaps being TRBD1 or TRBD2 (5 bases each). With 4 bases removed from V and 0 bases from J, the gap between germline ends came to 10 bases. Germline V lookup: CDR1 KGHSH, CDR2 LQKENI. This CDR3 spans 15 amino acids. In DNA form, the CDR3 reads TGTGCCAGCTCACGGGACCTCTTAGCCAAAAACATTCAGTACTTC. Its translation: CASSRDLLAKNIQYF.

This clonotype was recorded many times. V gene TRBV6-1 combines with J gene TRBJ2-5; tentatively, D is TRBD1 (6 bases). The CDR3 runs to 16 residues. From germline, CDR1 is MNHNS and CDR2 SASEGT. V lost 5 bases and J lost 2, with 18 bases in between. DNA for the CDR3: TGTGCCAGCAGTTACCTTCCCCACACAGGGCAAGAGACCCAGTACTTC. Translated: CASSYLPHTGQETQYF.

This clonotype was counted ten times or more. This rearrangement joins TRBV11-2 to TRBJ2-3; TRBD1 aligns across 7 bases. From germline, CDR1 is SGHAT and CDR2 FQNNGV. CDR3 size: 13 residues. Trimming took 4 bases from V and 6 from J; bases not matched to a gene: 4. The DNA for the CDR3 is TGTGCCAGCAGCTCCCGCAGGGGGGATACGCAGTATTTT. It is translated as CASSSRRGDTQYF. The full variable domain, with the rest looked up from reference TRBV11-2 and TRBJ2-3, is EAGVAQSPRYKIIEKRQSVAFWCNPISGHATLYWYQQILGQGPKLLIQFQNNGVVDDSQLPKDRFSAERLKGVDSTLKIQPAKLEDSAVYLCASSSRRGDTQYFGPGTRLTVL.

This clonotype was seen ten or more times. The chain carries TRBV20-1 and TRBJ2-7; D remains ambiguous. The CDR3 sequence is 13 residues long. Germline V gene lookup returns CDR1 DFQATT and CDR2 SNEGSKA (reference sequence). Trimming stripped 0 bases from V and 5 bases from J, with 11 bases between. Here the CDR3 DNA reads TGCAGTGCTAGAGACCTAATAGAGGACGAGCAGTACTTC. Translation: CSARDLIEDEQYF.

Remarks on this clonotype: This sequence may be a read error, since a much larger clone differs from it by one base. The chain uses TRBV15 and TRBJ2-5, with D possibly called TRBD1 or TRBD2 (6 bases each). Per germline, CDR1 LNHNV and CDR2 YYDKDF (reference sequence). The CDR3 is made up of 16 amino acids. In nucleotides, the CDR3 is TGTGCCACCAGCAGAGATAAATTTGGGGGGCAAGAGACCCATTACTTC. Protein product: CATSRDKFGGQETHYF.

The sample holds many counts of this clonotype. The chain recombines TRBV2 with TRBJ1-4, with D unresolved. Trimming stripped 6 bases from V and 4 bases from J, with 6 bases between. The length of the CDR3 is 12 residues. Germline assignment: CDR1 SNHLY and CDR2 FYNNEI. The CDR3 protein is CASRDYNEKLFF. The CDR3 nucleotides read TGTGCCAGCAGGGATTATAATGAAAAACTGTTTTTT.

There are many counts of this clonotype. The V call is TRBV18, the J call TRBJ2-7; perhaps TRBD1 as D (5 bases). Between the trimmed V and J ends, which lost 2 bases and 4 bases, there was a span of 12 bases. This CDR3 has 14 amino acids. CDR1 and CDR2 (germline): KGHSH, LQKENI. The CDR3 sequence: CASSPTGREYEQYV. Here the CDR3 DNA reads TGTGCCAGCTCACCAACGGGCAGGGAATACGAGCAGTACGTC.

This clonotype was observed many times. V usage is TRBV6-2 or TRBV6-3 and J usage is TRBJ1-1; TRBD1 might be the D (6 bases). Germline V gene lookup returns CDR1 MNHEY and CDR2 SVGEGT. This CDR3 contains 15 residues. Trimming removed 6 bases from V and 4 bases from J, with 18 bases in between. The CDR3 here is CASSPEGGYPTEAFF. CDR3 nucleotide sequence: TGTGCCAGCAGCCCCGAGGGGGGTTATCCCACTGAAGCTTTCTTT.

This clonotype was counted many times. The rearrangement links TRBV20-1 to TRBJ1-1; D remains unclear. Germline assignment: CDR1 DFQATT and CDR2 SNEGSKA (reference sequence). The V end was cut by 3 bases, the J end by 0 bases, with 11 bases between. The CDR3 covers 14 residues. The chain's CDR3 is CSASQGFMNTEAFF. The DNA of the CDR3 is TGCAGTGCTAGTCAAGGTTTTATGAACACTGAAGCTTTCTTT.

This clonotype has at least ten counts. V gene TRBV3-2 combines with J gene TRBJ1-1. TRBV3-2 is marked as a pseudogene. This CDR3 has 15 amino acids. CDR3 sequence (DNA): TGTGCCAGCAGCCCATGGGAGGGGACGAACACTGAAGCTTTCTTT. This encodes CASSPWEGTNTEAFF.

This clonotype was counted many times. The rearrangement links TRBV7-3 to TRBJ2-1; TRBD1 agrees at 10 bases. This CDR3 spans 15 amino acids. Per germline, CDR1 SGHTA and CDR2 FQGTGA. The V gene end was trimmed by 0 bases and the J gene end by 5 bases; junction bases not matched to a gene: 1. CDR3 protein: CASSLTGTGDNEQFF. CDR3 sequence (DNA): TGTGCCAGCAGCTTAACCGGGACAGGGGACAATGAGCAGTTCTTC.

This clonotype was seen at least ten times. J is TRBJ2-3 and V is TRBV7-2; D tentatively fits TRBD1 or TRBD2 (5 bases each). The CDR3 extends over 16 amino acids. Trimming pared 5 bases from V and 2 bases from J, leaving 17 bases between. Germline V gene lookup returns CDR1 SGHTA and CDR2 FQGNSA. The CDR3: CASSPPEWGFTDTQYF. The CDR3 nucleotides are TGTGCCAGCAGCCCACCGGAATGGGGGTTCACAGATACGCAGTATTTT.

Many counts were recorded for this clonotype. CDR3 sequence reads: CASSQQGGHSNQPQHF. The CDR3 DNA sequence: TGTGCCAGCAGCCAACAGGGAGGCCATAGCAATCAGCCCCAGCATTTT. The genes are TRBV4-2 and TRBJ1-5; D perhaps matches TRBD1 (5 bases). The germline gives CDR1 LGHNA, CDR2 YNFKEQ. CDR3 length: 16 residues. V shed 2 bases and J shed 0 bases, with 11 bases lying between them.

At least ten counts were recorded for this clonotype. The chain combines TRBV12-3 or TRBV12-4 with TRBJ1-4; unclear D gene. The V end was cut by 7 bases, the J end by 4 bases, with 7 bases between. The CDR3 is 12 residues long. Written as DNA, the CDR3 is TGTGCCAGCACCGACCGTAATGAAAAACTGTTTTTT. Protein product: CASTDRNEKLFF.

This clonotype was counted ten times or more. The V call is TRBV25-1, the J call TRBJ1-5; TRBD1 matches at 7 bases. Germline CDR1 MGHDK, CDR2 SYGVNS. V lost 0 bases, J lost 5 bases, and 4 bases stayed unmatched. The CDR3 covers 15 residues. The CDR3 nucleotides are TGTGCCAGCAGTGAATACGACAGGGCCGATCAGCCCCAGCATTTT. This translates into CASSEYDRADQPQHF.

This clonotype was found many times. The V call is TRBV6-5, the J call TRBJ2-1; 12 nucleotides line up with TRBD1. J lost 7 bases, V lost 8 bases, and 6 bases had no gene match. The germline CDR1 and CDR2 sequences are MNHEY and SVGAGI. The CDR3 totals 14 residues. The CDR3 sequence: CASQGQGALNEQFF. Written as DNA, the CDR3 is TGTGCCAGCCAGGGACAGGGGGCGCTGAATGAGCAGTTCTTC.

This clonotype was seen ten or more times. CDR3 bases: TGTGCCAGCAGCTCGGGACGGGCCCCGGTCGAGCAGTACGTC. As protein: CASSSGRAPVEQYV. This rearrangement joins TRBV7-2 to TRBJ2-7; either TRBD1 or TRBD2 may fit D (5 bases each). CDR3 size: 14 residues. Germline lookup yields CDR1 SGHTA and CDR2 FQGNSA. V was clipped by 4 bases and J by 6 bases, with 16 bases between them.

The table lists this clonotype with many counts. The genes are TRBV29-1 and TRBJ2-3; 8 bases are a match to TRBD2. Germline loops: CDR1 SQVTM, CDR2 ANQGSEA. The J segment lost 5 bases and the V segment lost 4 bases, leaving 8 bases of the junction unmatched. The CDR3 has 14 residues. Here the CDR3 DNA reads TGCAGCGTTGGGCCGCGGGGGGAAGGAGATACGCAGTATTTT. Amino acids: CSVGPRGEGDTQYF.